This record concerns one TCR beta chain sequence. This entry comes from a study of shared clonotypes between healthy human individuals. Looked up from germline, CDR1 is LNHNV and CDR2 is YYDKDF (reference sequence). This CDR3 is 15 amino acids long. V was trimmed by 5 bases and J by 5 bases, leaving 18 bases between them. Repertoires were generated with immunoSEQ multiplex PCR, while TCRdb's copy carries only in-frame clones and drops some. The data show fewer than 1.8 million clones, approximately 98.5% seen once. V gene TRBV15 combines with J gene TRBJ2-5; TRBD2 might be the D (9 bases). This sequence originates from a man aged 25-45 years in good health. The sequencing input was naive CD4+ T cells sorted from blood. Regarding subset: CD45RA+ positively selected. The CDR3 bases are TGTGCCACCAGCGGACAGGGACTAGCTGAGGAGACCCAGTACTTC. Its protein product is CATSGQGLAEETQYF.